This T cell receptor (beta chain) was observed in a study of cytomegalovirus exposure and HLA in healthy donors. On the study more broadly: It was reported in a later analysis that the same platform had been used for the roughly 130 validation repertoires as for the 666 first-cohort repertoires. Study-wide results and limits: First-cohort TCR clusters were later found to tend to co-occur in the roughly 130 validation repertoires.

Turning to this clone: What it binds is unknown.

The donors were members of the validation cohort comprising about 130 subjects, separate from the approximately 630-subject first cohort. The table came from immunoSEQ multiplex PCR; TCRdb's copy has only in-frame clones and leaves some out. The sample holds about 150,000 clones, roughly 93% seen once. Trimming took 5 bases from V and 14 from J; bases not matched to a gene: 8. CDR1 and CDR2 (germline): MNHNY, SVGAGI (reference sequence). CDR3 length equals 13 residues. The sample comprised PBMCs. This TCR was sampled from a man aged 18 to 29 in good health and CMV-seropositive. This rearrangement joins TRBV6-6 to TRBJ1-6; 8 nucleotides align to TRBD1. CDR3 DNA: TGTGCCAGCAGTCCTCAGACAGGGGTCACCCTCCACTTT. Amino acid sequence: CASSPQTGVTLHF.